The rows below give T cell receptor beta chains drawn from one sample of a study of blood T cell repertoires in COVID-19. The repertoire was sequenced with immunoSEQ multiplex PCR; TCRdb's copy has only in-frame clones and lacks some. The table has more than 350,000 clones, about 87% seen once; the top ten hold roughly 10%. Sequences were obtained from PBMCs or T cells enriched from blood (not recorded which). The receptors were gathered from a woman between 45 and 65 years old who had recovered from COVID-19. Each CDR3 is given with its conserved first and last residue. The order of the fields is J gene, D gene, V gene, clone size, CDR3 DNA, CDR3 protein. D genes are given only for firm matches. A row's size may be missing; if present it is once, few, many or a size class.

>TRBJ1-6|NA|TRBV3-1/TRBV3-2|NA
TGTGCCAGCAGCCGAGGCGGGGGACAAATGAATTCACCCCTCCACTTT
CASSRGGGQMNSPLHF
>TRBJ2-3|NA|TRBV11-1|NA
TGTGCCAGCACCCCCCCCGGGGGAACGCAGTATTTT
CASTPPGGTQYF
>TRBJ1-2|TRBD1|TRBV27|NA
TGTGCCAGCAGCTCGGACAGGATTTACAACTATGGCTACACCTTC
CASSSDRIYNYGYTF
>TRBJ1-1|TRBD1|TRBV27|NA
TGTGCCAGCAGAGTCCCGGGACAGGGGGCCACTGAAGCTTTCTTT
CASRVPGQGATEAFF
>TRBJ1-2|NA|TRBV28|NA
TGTGCCAGCAGCTTAACAGGGCCGTCCGGCTACACCTTC
CASSLTGPSGYTF
>TRBJ1-2|NA|TRBV4-1|NA
TGCGCCAGCAGCCAAGACCGCGTCCGTACAGGGAACTATGGCTACACCTTC
CASSQDRVRTGNYGYTF
>TRBJ1-1|NA|TRBV16|NA
TGTGCCAGCAGCCAATCGAGGGGGAGGGGCACTGAAGCTTTCTTT
CASSQSRGRGTEAFF
>TRBJ1-6|TRBD1|TRBV7-8|NA
TGTGCCAGCAGCCCCGACGGGCCCGGGACAGGGGGCCAATCACCCCTCCACTTT
CASSPDGPGTGGQSPLHF
>TRBJ1-2|NA|TRBV18|NA
TGTGCCAGCTCACCGCCGTCAGTGGGCGGGGGCTACACCTTC
CASSPPSVGGGYTF
>TRBJ2-1|NA|TRBV9|NA
TGTGCCAGCAGCGTAGGACTAGGTGGACCCCTTGACATCGGTGAGCAGTTCTTC
CASSVGLGGPLDIGEQFF
>TRBJ2-5|NA|TRBV28|NA
TGTGCCAGCAGTCCCCGGACAGCGGAGACCCAGTACTTC
CASSPRTAETQYF
>TRBJ1-4|NA|TRBV5-1|NA
TGCGCCAGCAGCTTGCAGTCAGGATATAATGAAAAACTGTTTTTT
CASSLQSGYNEKLFF
>TRBJ1-2|NA|TRBV4-2|NA
TGTGCCAGCAGCCCCTTACAAGGAGGGGCTAATGGCTACACCTTC
CASSPLQGGANGYTF
>TRBJ2-6|TRBD1|TRBV29-1|NA
TGCAGCGTTGGACAGGGGGGGGCCAACGTCCTGACTTTC
CSVGQGGANVLTF
>TRBJ2-1|TRBD2|TRBV11-2|NA
TGTGCCAGCAGCTCCGTCCGGGGGGTCGCAAATGAGCAGTTCTTC
CASSSVRGVANEQFF
>TRBJ2-3|TRBD2|TRBV5-4|NA
TGTGCCAGCAGCTTCGCCCTAGCGGGGGGCCAGAGAACGCAGTATTTT
CASSFALAGGQRTQYF
>TRBJ2-3|NA|TRBV7-3|NA
TGTGCCAGCAGCTTAAAGTTCGCGGGGTCGGATACGCAGTATTTT
CASSLKFAGSDTQYF
>TRBJ2-1|TRBD1|TRBV28|NA
TGTGCCAGTCGGACAGGGGTAGGTCCCTACAATGAGCAGTTCTTC
CASRTGVGPYNEQFF
>TRBJ1-6|NA|TRBV9|NA
TGTGCCAGCAGCGTAGGACAGTACAATTCACCCCTCCACTTT
CASSVGQYNSPLHF
>TRBJ1-1|NA|TRBV3-1/TRBV3-2|NA
TGTGCCAGCAGCCAAAGGGGGACACGGAACACTGAAGCTTTCTTT
CASSQRGTRNTEAFF
>TRBJ2-1|TRBD1|TRBV5-4|NA
TGTGCCAGCAGCTTGGGACAGGGGGGAGACAATGAGCAGTTCTTC
CASSLGQGGDNEQFF
>TRBJ2-7|TRBD2|TRBV7-2|once
TGTGCCAGCAGCTTAGGTCTAGCGGGGGAGCAGTACTTC
CASSLGLAGEQYF
>TRBJ2-5|NA|TRBV19|once
TGTGCCAGCAGTCCGCGGCAGCGTATTGGGGAGACCCAGTACTTC
CASSPRQRIGETQYF
>TRBJ1-1|NA|TRBV6-5|NA
TGTGCCAGCAGTCAAAACTCGAGGGCTGAAGCTTTCTTT
CASSQNSRAEAFF
>TRBJ1-1|NA|TRBV6-4|NA
TGTGCCAGCAGATTACAGGGACTGAACACTGAAGCTTTCTTT
CASRLQGLNTEAFF
>TRBJ2-7|NA|TRBV3-1/TRBV3-2|NA
TGTGCCAGCAGCCAAGATGTCAGGGGCGAGCAGTACTTC
CASSQDVRGEQYF
>TRBJ2-7|TRBD1|TRBV10-3|once
TGTGCCATCAGTGGGGACAGGGTTAGCTCCTACGAGCAGTACTTC
CAISGDRVSSYEQYF
>TRBJ1-3|TRBD1|TRBV15|NA
TGTGCCACCAGCACTGGGACAGGGGGCTTCTTCTCTGGAAACACCATATATTTT
CATSTGTGGFFSGNTIYF
>TRBJ1-5|NA|TRBV19|NA
TGTGCTTGTGGGAGGGGGAGCAATCAGCCCCAGCATTTT
CACGRGSNQPQHF
>TRBJ1-2|NA|TRBV9|NA
TGTGCCAGCAGTCAGGGACATACCAACTATGGCTACACCTTC
CASSQGHTNYGYTF
>TRBJ1-4|NA|TRBV7-9|NA
TGTGCCAGCAGTTTCTCCTACGCGGCGAATGAAAAACTGTTTTTT
CASSFSYAANEKLFF
>TRBJ2-5|NA|TRBV7-8|NA
TGTGCCAGCAGCGACCTCGGGGAATTACAAGAGACCCAGTACTTC
CASSDLGELQETQYF
>TRBJ1-4|NA|TRBV30|once
TGTGCCTGGGGACTTCAGGCTAATGAAAAACTGTTTTTT
CAWGLQANEKLFF
>TRBJ1-2|NA|TRBV6-5|NA
TGTGCCAGCGGTAGACCGGGACAAGGCTATGGCTACACCTTC
CASGRPGQGYGYTF
>TRBJ2-1|TRBD1|TRBV11-3|NA
TGTGCCAGCAGCCTTACGGGGACAGCCTACAATGAGCAGTTCTTC
CASSLTGTAYNEQFF
>TRBJ1-3|NA|TRBV7-9|NA
TGTGCCAGCAGCTTTTGGAGGGGCCATTCTGGAAACACCATATATTTT
CASSFWRGHSGNTIYF
>TRBJ2-5|TRBD1|TRBV5-6|NA
TGTGCCAGCAGCTTGGCAGGGGGCGAAGAGACCCAGTACTTC
CASSLAGGEETQYF
>TRBJ1-4|TRBD1|TRBV28|NA
TGTGCCAGCAGTTTAAGGACAGGGATGAGTGAAAAACTGTTTTTT
CASSLRTGMSEKLFF
>TRBJ2-7|TRBD2|TRBV6-2/TRBV6-3|few
TGTGCCAGCAGTTCCAACCGCGGGGGGTTCTCCTACGAGCAGTACTTC
CASSSNRGGFSYEQYF
>TRBJ1-5|TRBD1|TRBV4-1|NA
TGCGCCAGCAGCAGAGTCGAGACAGGGGCATTTAATCGGCCCCAGCATTTT
CASSRVETGAFNRPQHF
>TRBJ1-5|TRBD1|TRBV30|NA
TGTGCCTGGAGGGGACAGGGGGCAAAGCCCCAGCATTTT
CAWRGQGAKPQHF
>TRBJ1-6|NA|TRBV28|NA
TGTGCCAGCAGTTTGCCTGAACAATCCCTCCACTTT
CASSLPEQSLHF
>TRBJ1-1|NA|TRBV28|NA
TGTGCCAGCAGTTTTGGGCAGGCCCTAGCCCCTGAAGCTTTCTTT
CASSFGQALAPEAFF
>TRBJ1-2|NA|TRBV27|NA
TGTGCCAGCAAGGAGGGCAGAAACTATGGCTACACCTTC
CASKEGRNYGYTF
>TRBJ2-7|NA|TRBV3-1/TRBV3-2|few
TGTGCCAGCGGGCGGACAGACCGATACGAGCAGTACTTC
CASGRTDRYEQYF
>TRBJ2-6|TRBD1|TRBV7-9|NA
TGTGCCAGCAGCTTAGGGGACAGGGGGTCCGGGGCCAACGTCCTGACTTTC
CASSLGDRGSGANVLTF
>TRBJ1-4|TRBD1|TRBV4-2|NA
TGTGCCAGCAGCCACAAACAGGGGGAAAATGAAAAACTGTTTTTT
CASSHKQGENEKLFF
>TRBJ2-3|NA|TRBV6-5|NA
TGTGCCAGCAGTACACAGGGATACACAGATACGCAGTATTTT
CASSTQGYTDTQYF
>TRBJ2-2|TRBD2|TRBV19|NA
TGTGCCAGTAGTATCGGGGGGACCGGGGAGCTGTTTTTT
CASSIGGTGELFF
>TRBJ1-2|TRBD1|TRBV7-2|NA
TGTGCCAGCAGCCCGGGACAGGGGATAGGCTACACCTTC
CASSPGQGIGYTF
>TRBJ2-7|TRBD1|TRBV30|NA
TGTGCCTGGAGTGGACAGGGCCACGAGCAGTACTTC
CAWSGQGHEQYF
>TRBJ1-2|NA|TRBV28|NA
TGTGCCAGCAGTTCTGCAGGTACCCCAACGCGCTATGGCTACACCTTC
CASSSAGTPTRYGYTF